This passage covers 29 T cell receptor beta chains from one sample sequenced in a study of blood T cells in healthy people across ages. For the second PCR, which ran for roughly 6 to 12 cycles, a sample-barcoded 5' primer and a J-beta primer mix were used. TCRdb independently ran MiXCR on the 5' RACE reads; one entry per CDR3 protein. Here the sample spans 1.4 million or so distinct CDR3 sequences, 35% to 45% being singletons. Material: blood. Source of these receptors: a woman between 18 and 29 years old in good health.

The chain carries TRBV7-3 and TRBJ2-5; D unclear. Trimming stripped 2 bases from V and 11 bases from J, with 15 bases between. The CDR3 totals 13 residues. Germline CDR1 is SGHTA and CDR2 is FQGTGA. The CDR3 nucleotides read TGTGCCAGCAGCTTAGGACGGCTGGATGAGCAGTACTTC. Its translation is CASSLGRLDEQYF. The full variable domain, rest sourced from reference TRBV7-3 and TRBJ2-5, is GAGVSQTPSNKVTEKGKYVELRCDPISGHTALYWYRQSLGQGPEFLIYFQGTGAADDSGLPNDRFFAVRPEGSVSTLKIQRTERGDSAVYLCASSLGRLDEQYFGPGTRLLVL.

This chain joins TRBV6-2 or TRBV6-3 and TRBJ1-1; no clear D. The CDR3 totals 13 residues. Germline V gene data show CDR1 as MNHEY and CDR2 as SVGEGT. Trimming left V 6 bases short and J 0 bases short, with 8 bases between. The CDR3: CASRFRMNTEAFF. CDR3 DNA sequence: TGTGCCAGCAGGTTCCGGATGAACACTGAAGCTTTCTTT.

Concerning this clonotype: It is unclear where the CDR3 begins or ends on the DNA, so no DNA is shown, and the CDR3 is as TCRdb lists it. The chain combines TRBV4-3 with TRBJ1-6; TRBD1, the D gene given by the table, was not confirmed from the DNA. Germline lookup yields CDR1 LGHNA and CDR2 YSLEER. The CDR3 is 17 amino acids in total, end residues counted. This chain's CDR3 is CASSQGGVAQGNSPPHF.

The chain recombines TRBV10-3 with TRBJ1-2, with D perhaps TRBD1 (5 bases). There are 11 residues in the CDR3. CDR1 and CDR2 (germline): ENHRY, SYGVKD. The ends were cut back, 11 bases at V and 6 bases at J, with 13 bases in the middle. CDR3: CALKGPNGYTF. CDR3 bases: TGTGCCCTCAAGGGGCCCAATGGCTACACCTTC.

This clonotype has at least ten counts. J is TRBJ1-5 and V is TRBV5-1; the D is unclear. The CDR3 is 15 residues long. Deletions cut 0 bases from V and 0 bases from J, with 7 bases between. Germline V lookup: CDR1 SGHRS, CDR2 YFSETQ. The CDR3 DNA reads as TGCGCCAGCAGCTTGGTGGCGGGTAGCAATCAGCCCCAGCATTTT. Translated, it gives CASSLVAGSNQPQHF.

The rearrangement links TRBV6-1 to TRBJ1-2, with no clear D. The CDR3 sequence is 10 residues long. Germline CDR1 is MNHNS and CDR2 is SASEGT. Trimming removed 8 bases at V and 6 bases at J, with 7 bases between. CDR3 sequence reads: CASWSDGYTF. CDR3 sequence (DNA): TGTGCCAGCTGGTCGGATGGCTACACCTTC.

The V and J genes are TRBV5-1 and TRBJ1-1, with D possibly being TRBD1 (6 bases). The germline V gene has CDR1 SGHRS and CDR2 YFSETQ. This CDR3 spans 14 amino acids. Trimming took 9 bases from V and 0 from J, leaving 15 bases between them. In DNA form, the CDR3 reads TGCGCCACCACGCCGGAGGGGGTGAACACTGAAGCTTTCTTT. Encoded protein: CATTPEGVNTEAFF.

This chain joins TRBV13 and TRBJ1-1; D unclear. Germline V lookup: CDR1 PRHDT, CDR2 FYEKMQ (reference sequence). CDR3 length: 13 amino acids. Between the trimmed V and J ends, which lost 0 bases and 7 bases, there was a span of 9 bases. The CDR3 loop is CASSLGGVCEAFF. The CDR3, as DNA: TGTGCCAGCAGCTTAGGGGGAGTGTGTGAAGCTTTCTTT. Based on the CDR3 plus reference TRBV13 and TRBJ1-1, the full variable domain is AAGVIQSPRHLIKEKRETATLKCYPIPRHDTVYWYQQGPGQDPQFLISFYEKMQSDKGSIPDRFSAQQFSDYHSELNMSSLELGDSALYFCASSLGGVCEAFFGQGTRLTVV.

This sequence joins TRBV7-8 and TRBJ2-7; TRBD2 agrees at 11 bases. Germline-derived CDR1 and CDR2 are SGHVS and FQNEAQ. This CDR3 comprises 14 residues. J was trimmed by 5 bases and V by 5 bases; bases with no gene match: 5. The CDR3 sequence: CASSLLAGVHEQYF. The CDR3 nucleotides are TGTGCCAGCAGCCTACTAGCGGGAGTACACGAGCAGTACTTC.

The V call is TRBV28, the J call TRBJ1-1; 12 bases line up with TRBD1. The CDR3 is 15 residues long. Trimming cost V 3 bases and J 10 bases; bases outside gene matches: 9. Germline V gene sequence: CDR1 MDHEN, CDR2 SYDVKM. The CDR3 loop reads CASSFSRGQGARAFF. The CDR3 coding sequence is TGTGCCAGCAGTTTCAGTCGGGGACAGGGGGCGAGAGCTTTCTTT. Combining the CDR3 with reference TRBV28 and TRBJ1-1 gives the whole variable domain DVKVTQSSRYLVKRTGEKVFLECVQDMDHENMFWYRQDPGLGLRLIYFSYDVKMKEKGDIPEGYSVSREKKERFSLILESASTNQTSMYLCASSFSRGQGARAFFGQGTRLTVV.

The CDR3, as DNA: TGTGCCAGCTCACCACCCTCTAGCGGGAGCATCGGGGAGCTGTTTTTT. Translation gives CASSPPSSGSIGELFF. The V gene is TRBV18, the J gene TRBJ2-2, with 10 bases that match TRBD2. V dropped 0 bases and J dropped 7; count of bases not matched to a gene: 5. Germline CDR1 KGHSH, CDR2 LQKENI. The CDR3 consists of 16 residues.

The chain couples TRBV7-2 to TRBJ1-1; D gene unclear. Germline CDR1 SGHTA, CDR2 FQGNSA. V was shortened by 1 base and J by 4 bases, with 10 bases between the two germline ends. The CDR3 is made up of 14 amino acids. This CDR3 reads CASSLVPVSTEAFF. In nucleotides, the CDR3 is TGTGCCAGCAGCTTAGTACCGGTCAGCACTGAAGCTTTCTTT.

The chain joins TRBV12-3 or TRBV12-4 to TRBJ2-3; 7 nucleotides align to TRBD1. This CDR3 spans 14 amino acids. V gave up 6 bases and J gave up 3 bases; unmatched junction bases: 6. The CDR3 region has the DNA TGTGCCAGCAGAGTGGACAGGAGGACAGATACGCAGTATTTT. Its translation: CASRVDRRTDTQYF.

This chain links TRBV4-3 with TRBJ1-4; D might be TRBD1 (5 bases). The germline V and J ends were trimmed by 0 bases and 7 bases, with 9 bases remaining between them. Germline V lookup: CDR1 LGHNA, CDR2 YSLEER. This CDR3 is 14 amino acids long. In nucleotides, the CDR3 is TGCGCCAGCAGCCAAGACCCGGGGGGTGAAAAACTGTTTTTT. Translating it yields CASSQDPGGEKLFF.

The genes are TRBV12-3 or TRBV12-4 and TRBJ2-3; 11 bases are a match to TRBD2. V trimming: 8 bases; J trimming: 1 base; junction bases outside the gene matches: 5. This CDR3 has 15 amino acids. CDR3 sequence (DNA): TGTGCCAGCGAAATTAGCGGGGGGGGCACAGATACGCAGTATTTT. It is translated as CASEISGGGTDTQYF.

This clonotype was counted many times. The rearrangement links TRBV29-1 to TRBJ2-1; 9 bases match TRBD2. This CDR3 spans 14 amino acids. The germline CDR1 and CDR2 sequences are SQVTM and ANQGSEA. Trimming removed 2 bases from V and 6 bases from J; junction bases left unmatched: 5. The CDR3 DNA sequence: TGCAGCGTTGAACGGGGACTAGCTCCCAATGAGCAGTTCTTC. This gives the protein CSVERGLAPNEQFF.

The J gene is TRBJ1-6, the V gene TRBV2, with TRBD1 matching 7 bases. V was pared by 10 bases and J by 3 bases, with 9 bases of the junction left unmatched. The length of the CDR3 is 15 residues. Germline V gene lookup returns CDR1 SNHLY and CDR2 FYNNEI. The chain's CDR3 is CAIRQGRNYNSPLHF. As DNA, the CDR3 is TGTGCCATCCGACAGGGTAGGAACTATAATTCACCCCTCCACTTT.

The V gene is TRBV20-1, the J gene TRBJ2-1; D is unclear. The CDR3 has 13 amino acids. Looked up from germline, CDR1 is DFQATT and CDR2 is SNEGSKA (reference sequence). Trimming cost V 3 bases and J 9 bases, with 15 bases left between them. CDR3 sequence reads: CSASPIVLGEQFF. The DNA for the CDR3 is TGCAGTGCTAGTCCAATAGTTTTGGGTGAGCAGTTCTTC.

The gene calls are TRBV10-2 and TRBJ2-1, with 8 bases matching TRBD2. V was clipped by 2 bases and J by 8 bases; unmatched bases: 17. CDR3 length: 18 amino acids. CDR1 and CDR2 from the germline V gene are WSHSY and SAAADI. The CDR3 here is CASSELASIAGIVYEQFF. Written as DNA, the CDR3 is TGCGCCAGCAGTGAGCTCGCCTCTATAGCGGGAATTGTTTATGAGCAGTTCTTC.

The V and J genes are TRBV6-5 and TRBJ1-1; no clear D. V was trimmed by 7 bases and J by 5 bases, leaving 14 bases between them. Germline assignment: CDR1 MNHEY and CDR2 SVGAGI. CDR3 size: 13 residues. The CDR3 here is CASKSIPGTEAFF. The CDR3 DNA sequence: TGTGCCAGCAAGTCCATACCTGGGACTGAAGCTTTCTTT.

The gene calls are TRBV3-1 and TRBJ2-7; perhaps TRBD2 as D (5 bases). Per the germline V gene, CDR1 is LGHDT and CDR2 is YNNKEL (reference sequence). The CDR3 has 15 amino acids. Trimming removed 0 bases from V and 4 bases from J, with 13 bases in between. CDR3 in DNA: TGTGCCAGCAGCCAAGAAAAAGGACTTAGTTACGAGCAGTACTTC. Translating it yields CASSQEKGLSYEQYF.

This clonotype was recorded many times. Here the CDR3 DNA reads TGTGCCAGCAGCCTGGACTTCTACGAGCAGTACTTC. It specifies CASSLDFYEQYF. V usage is TRBV7-2 and J usage is TRBJ2-7, with D possibly TRBD2 on 5 matching bases. CDR1 SGHTA and CDR2 FQGNSA come from the germline V gene. The CDR3 loop spans 12 amino acids. With 5 bases removed from V and 3 bases from J, the gap between germline ends came to 8 bases. The full variable domain, in which reference TRBV7-2 and TRBJ2-7 provide the parts outside the CDR3, is GAGVSQSPSNKVTEKGKDVELRCDPISGHTALYWYRQSLGQGLEFLIYFQGNSAPDKSGLPSDRFSAERTGGSVSTLTIQRTQQEDSAVYLCASSLDFYEQYFGPGTRLTVT.

The genes are TRBV13 and TRBJ2-7; TRBD2 is a possible D gene (6 bases). Germline assignment: CDR1 PRHDT and CDR2 FYEKMQ (reference sequence). CDR3 size: 15 residues. Trimming pared 6 bases from V and 0 bases from J, leaving 15 bases between. This CDR3 reads CASRVMGGFSYEQYF. The CDR3 DNA sequence: TGTGCCAGCAGAGTGATGGGGGGATTCTCCTACGAGCAGTACTTC.

The chain is built from TRBV5-1 and TRBJ1-5; D is uncertain. Germline V CDR1 and CDR2: SGHRS, YFSETQ. Trimming left V 1 base short and J 1 base short, with 9 bases between. This CDR3 is built from 15 residues. The CDR3 sequence: CASSLYGPSNQPQHF. As DNA, the CDR3 is TGCGCCAGCAGCTTGTACGGGCCAAGCAATCAGCCCCAGCATTTT.

This clonotype was seen many times. The chain recombines TRBV27 with TRBJ1-2, with D uncertain. Germline V CDR1 and CDR2: MNHEY, SMNVEV (reference sequence). V gave up 3 bases and J gave up 4 bases, with 9 bases separating them. The CDR3 runs 13 residues. CDR3 residues: CASSLGPTYGYTF. CDR3 nucleotide sequence: TGTGCCAGCAGTTTGGGTCCTACCTATGGCTACACCTTC.

Comment on this clonotype: This clone may be a read error of a much larger clone one base away. The chain combines TRBV10-3 with TRBJ1-6; D gene uncertain. CDR3 length: 13 amino acids. Germline assignment: CDR1 ENHRY and CDR2 SYGVKD. Trimming took off 6 bases at V and 8 bases at J, with 11 bases between the two ends. CDR3 residues: CAIRAVEDSPLHF. CDR3 DNA sequence: TGTGCCATCAGGGCGGTCGAGGATTCACCCCTCCACTTT.

This chain's CDR3 is CASSPRWNQPTNEQFF. As DNA, the CDR3 is TGCGCCAGCAGCCCACGGTGGAATCAACCAACCAATGAGCAGTTCTTC. V gene TRBV4-3 combines with J gene TRBJ2-1; D uncertain. Trimming stripped 4 bases from V and 6 bases from J, with 19 bases between. This CDR3 contains 16 residues. CDR1 and CDR2 (germline): LGHNA, YSLEER.

This clonotype showed up just a few times. The rearrangement joins TRBV6-2 or TRBV6-3 to TRBJ1-2; D is uncertain. CDR3 size: 15 residues. CDR1 and CDR2 (germline): MNHEY, SVGEGT. Between the trimmed V and J ends, which lost 2 bases and 0 bases, there was a span of 10 bases. CDR3 bases: TGTGCCAGCAGTTACCGAGACGGAGCTAACTATGGCTACACCTTC. Translated, it gives CASSYRDGANYGYTF.

This clonotype has a handful of counts. V and J are TRBV3-1 and TRBJ2-7; TRBD2 matches 10 bases. The V segment lost 4 bases and the J segment 1 base; nucleotides outside the gene matches: 10. Germline CDR1 and CDR2: LGHDT and YNNKEL (reference sequence). CDR3 length equals 17 residues. The CDR3 reads CASSRLYSGGASYEQYF. The DNA for the CDR3 is TGTGCCAGCAGCCGACTCTACAGCGGGGGGGCTTCCTACGAGCAGTACTTC.